This T cell receptor beta chain was captured in a study of T cell repertoires and HLA-DP antigens. The study's findings and limits: Against both alloantigens, CD137+ clonality was similar, about 0.39.

Germline V gene sequence: CDR1 MNHEY, CDR2 SMNVEV (reference sequence). V was cut by 8 bases and J by 1 base, with 14 bases left in between. The CDR3 totals 14 residues. Only in-frame clones appear in the TCRdb table, and some are missing; sequencing was by immunoSEQ multiplex PCR. The top ten hold roughly 1.5% of the sample, which has 65,000 to 90,000 clones, roughly 78% seen once. Worth noting for this clone: Its antigen remains unidentified.

This TCR came from a man aged 60 to 69 in good health and CMV-seronegative. Sample: CD4+ T cells from PBMCs. The chain carries TRBV27 and TRBJ1-1, with no clear D. The CDR3 protein is CASGPMEENTEAFF. The CDR3 nucleotides read TGTGCCAGCGGCCCCATGGAGGAGAACACTGAAGCTTTCTTT.